This T cell receptor (beta chain) was sequenced during a study of T cell repertoires in cytomegalovirus infection. Findings and caveats of the study: What dominated the ex vivo response were HLA-C-restricted CMV-specific TCR beta clonotypes.

Concerning this clonotype itself: The antigen remains unidentified.

TCRdb analysed the reads with MiXCR anew, one entry per CDR3 protein. The table shows fewer than 1,000,000 distinct CDR3 sequences, with around 30% occurring only once. CDR3 length equals 16 residues. V was pared by 5 bases and J by 7 bases, with 21 bases between. Germline loops: CDR1 MNHEY, CDR2 SVGEGT. V is TRBV6-2 or TRBV6-3 and J is TRBJ1-5; D possibly corresponds to TRBD1 (6 bases). The sequencing used cultured CD8+ T cells from PBMCs, collected from culture after CMV antigen stimulation. The receptor's source is a human donor in good health (CMV status not recorded). Some clones in this sample may be carry-over from other donors' samples. Here the CDR3 reads CASSDPPWGLGQPQHF. CDR3 DNA sequence: TGTGCCAGCAGTGATCCACCTTGGGGGCTGGGGCAGCCCCAGCATTTT.